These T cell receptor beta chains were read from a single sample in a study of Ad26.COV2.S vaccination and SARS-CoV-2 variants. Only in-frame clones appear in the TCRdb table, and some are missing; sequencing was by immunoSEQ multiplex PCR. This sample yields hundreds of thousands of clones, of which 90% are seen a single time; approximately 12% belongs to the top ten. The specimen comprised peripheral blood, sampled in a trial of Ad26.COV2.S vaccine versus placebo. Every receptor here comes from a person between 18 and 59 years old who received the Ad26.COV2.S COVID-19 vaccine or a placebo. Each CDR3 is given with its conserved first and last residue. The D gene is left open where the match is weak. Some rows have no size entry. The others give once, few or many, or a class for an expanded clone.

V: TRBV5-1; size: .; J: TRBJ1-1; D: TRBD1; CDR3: CASSPRTGPNTEAFF; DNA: TGCGCCAGCAGCCCCCGGACAGGGCCTAACACTGAAGCTTTCTTT
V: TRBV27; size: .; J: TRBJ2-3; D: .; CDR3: CASSPLTSGSTDTQYF; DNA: TGTGCCAGCAGTCCGCTTACAAGCGGGAGCACAGATACGCAGTATTTT
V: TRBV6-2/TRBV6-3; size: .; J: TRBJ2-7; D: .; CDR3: CASSYSKFGTESYEQYF; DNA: TGTGCCAGCAGTTACTCGAAATTTGGGACGGAATCCTACGAGCAGTACTTC
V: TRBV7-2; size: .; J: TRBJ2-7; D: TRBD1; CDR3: CASSLEGGIPSYEQYF; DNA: TGTGCCAGCAGCTTAGAAGGGGGCATACCCTCCTACGAGCAGTACTTC
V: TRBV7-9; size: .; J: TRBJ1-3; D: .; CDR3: CASSLPGASGNTIYF; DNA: TGTGCCAGCAGCTTACCCGGGGCCTCTGGAAACACCATATATTTT
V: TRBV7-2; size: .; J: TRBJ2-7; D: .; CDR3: CASSLMVGLAYEQYF; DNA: TGTGCCAGCAGCCTCATGGTTGGACTCGCCTACGAGCAGTACTTC
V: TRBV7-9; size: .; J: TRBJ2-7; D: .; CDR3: CASSSARTASYEQYF; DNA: TGTGCCAGCAGCTCGGCACGGACAGCGAGTTACGAGCAGTACTTC
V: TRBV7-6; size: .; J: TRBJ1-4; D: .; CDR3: CASSFGTAHNEKLFF; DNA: TGTGCCAGCAGCTTCGGGACGGCGCATAATGAAAAACTGTTTTTT
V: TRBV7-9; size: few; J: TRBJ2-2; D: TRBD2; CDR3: CASSLELAGRTGELFF; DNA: TGTGCCAGCAGCTTAGAACTAGCGGGACGAACCGGGGAGCTGTTTTTT
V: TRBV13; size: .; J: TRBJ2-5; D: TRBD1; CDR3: CASSLRQGYVQETQYF; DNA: TGTGCCAGCAGCTTACGACAGGGTTATGTTCAGGAGACCCAGTACTTC
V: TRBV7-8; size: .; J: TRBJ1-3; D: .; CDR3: CASSPRGPTAGNTIYF; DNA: TGTGCCAGCAGCCCGCGGGGACCAACAGCGGGAAACACCATATATTTT
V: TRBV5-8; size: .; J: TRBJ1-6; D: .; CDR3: CASSLDPGYSPLHF; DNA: TGTGCCAGCAGCTTGGACCCGGGGTACTCACCCCTCCACTTT
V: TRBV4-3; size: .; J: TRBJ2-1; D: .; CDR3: CASSQDTAEYNEQFF; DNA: TGCGCCAGCAGCCAAGATACGGCGGAGTACAATGAGCAGTTCTTC
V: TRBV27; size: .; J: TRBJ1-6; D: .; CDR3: CASRRGQYNSPLHF; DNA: TGTGCCAGCAGACGAGGACAGTATAATTCACCCCTCCACTTT
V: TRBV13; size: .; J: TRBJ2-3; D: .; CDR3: CASSLNAGHTDTQYF; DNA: TGTGCCAGCAGCTTAAATGCGGGACACACAGATACGCAGTATTTT
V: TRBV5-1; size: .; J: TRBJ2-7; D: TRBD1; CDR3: CASSDGTGPYEQYF; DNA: TGCGCCAGCAGCGATGGGACAGGCCCCTACGAGCAGTACTTC
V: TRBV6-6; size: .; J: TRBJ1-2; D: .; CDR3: CASSYSGASGDGYTF; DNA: TGTGCCAGCAGTTACTCGGGGGCGTCAGGCGATGGCTACACCTTC
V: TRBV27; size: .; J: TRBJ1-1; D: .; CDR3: CASSLFFRGNTEAFF; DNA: TGTGCCAGCAGTTTATTCTTCCGGGGGAACACTGAAGCTTTCTTT
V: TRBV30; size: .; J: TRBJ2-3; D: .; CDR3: CASSRGITDTQYF; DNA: TGTGCCTCCTCCAGGGGAATAACAGATACGCAGTATTTT
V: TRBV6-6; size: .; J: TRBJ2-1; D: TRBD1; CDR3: CASSSQLGQGGNEQFF; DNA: TGTGCCAGCAGTTCGCAATTGGGACAGGGCGGCAATGAGCAGTTCTTC
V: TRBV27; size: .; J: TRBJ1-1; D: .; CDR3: CASSRGTEAFF; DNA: TGTGCCAGCAGTAGGGGGACTGAAGCTTTCTTT
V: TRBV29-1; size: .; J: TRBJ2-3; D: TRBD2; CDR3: CSVESSGIITDTQYF; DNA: TGCAGCGTTGAATCAAGCGGGATCATCACAGATACGCAGTATTTT
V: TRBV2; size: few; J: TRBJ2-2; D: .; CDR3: CASRGLRLNTGELFF; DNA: TGTGCCAGCAGAGGCCTAAGACTTAACACCGGGGAGCTGTTTTTT
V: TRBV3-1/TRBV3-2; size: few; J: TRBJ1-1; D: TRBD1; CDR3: CASRMTGITEAFF; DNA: TGTGCCAGCAGGATGACAGGGATTACTGAAGCTTTCTTT
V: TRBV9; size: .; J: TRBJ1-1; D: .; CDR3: CASRPKLGGGNTEAFF; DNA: TGTGCCAGCAGACCCAAGCTCGGGGGCGGGAACACTGAAGCTTTCTTT
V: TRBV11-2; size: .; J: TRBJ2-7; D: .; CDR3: CASLRGGQRLSEQYF; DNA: TGTGCCAGCCTCCGAGGGGGGCAGCGGCTAAGCGAGCAGTACTTC
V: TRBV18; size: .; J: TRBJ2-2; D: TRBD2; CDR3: CASSRLAENTGELFF; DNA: TGTGCCAGCTCAAGACTAGCGGAGAACACCGGGGAGCTGTTTTTT
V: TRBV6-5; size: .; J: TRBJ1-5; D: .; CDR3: CASSLGGGSNQPQHF; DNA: TGTGCCAGCAGCCTGGGGGGTGGAAGCAATCAGCCCCAGCATTTT
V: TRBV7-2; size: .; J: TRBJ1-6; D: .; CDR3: CASSRRAGPSFNSPLHF; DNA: TGTGCCAGCAGTCGGCGGGCAGGGCCCTCTTTTAATTCACCCCTCCACTTT
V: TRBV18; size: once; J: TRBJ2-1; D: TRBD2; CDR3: CASSPSGVTSYNEQFF; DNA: TGTGCCAGCTCACCGAGCGGGGTTACTTCCTACAATGAGCAGTTCTTC
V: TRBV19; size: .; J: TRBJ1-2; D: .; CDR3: CASRRTDEPANYGYTF; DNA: TGTGCCAGTAGAAGGACAGACGAACCCGCTAACTATGGCTACACCTTC
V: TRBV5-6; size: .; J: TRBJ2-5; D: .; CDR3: CASSRDKKETQYF; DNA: TGTGCCAGCAGCCGGGACAAGAAAGAGACCCAGTACTTC
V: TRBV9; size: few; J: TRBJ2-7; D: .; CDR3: CASSVGSTYEQYF; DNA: TGTGCCAGCAGCGTAGGGTCGACCTACGAGCAGTACTTC
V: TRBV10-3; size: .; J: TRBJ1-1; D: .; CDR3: CAIRTLMNTEAFF; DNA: TGTGCCATCCGAACCCTCATGAACACTGAAGCTTTCTTT
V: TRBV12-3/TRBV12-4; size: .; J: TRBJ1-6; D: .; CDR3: CASNFGGNSPLHF; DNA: TGTGCCAGCAACTTCGGAGGGAATTCACCCCTCCACTTT
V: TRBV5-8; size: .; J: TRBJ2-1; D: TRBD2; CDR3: CASSLPVGLAGVLEQFF; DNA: TGTGCCAGCAGCCTCCCAGTCGGACTAGCGGGAGTCCTTGAGCAGTTCTTC
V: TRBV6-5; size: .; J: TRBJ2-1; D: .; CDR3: CASSYGSSYNEQFF; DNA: TGTGCCAGCAGTTACGGGAGCTCCTACAATGAGCAGTTCTTC
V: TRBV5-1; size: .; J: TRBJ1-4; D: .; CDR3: CASSLASVSSEKLFF; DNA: TGCGCCAGCAGCTTGGCGAGCGTTTCGAGCGAAAAACTGTTTTTT
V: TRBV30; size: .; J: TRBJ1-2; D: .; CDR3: CARTRQEGYGYTF; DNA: TGTGCCCGGACCAGACAGGAGGGCTATGGCTACACCTTC
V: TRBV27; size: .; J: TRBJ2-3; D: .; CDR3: CASSSADTDTQYF; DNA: TGTGCCAGCAGTTCGGCGGACACAGATACGCAGTATTTT
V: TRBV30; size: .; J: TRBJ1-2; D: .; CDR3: CAWARGGAGYTF; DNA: TGTGCCTGGGCGAGGGGTGGTGCTGGCTACACCTTC
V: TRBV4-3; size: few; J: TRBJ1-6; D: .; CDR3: CASSQSRAALSPLHF; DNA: TGCGCCAGCAGCCAATCACGGGCCGCACTTTCACCCCTCCACTTT
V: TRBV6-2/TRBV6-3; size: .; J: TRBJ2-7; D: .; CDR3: CASSKSRGYEQYF; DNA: TGTGCCAGCAGCAAAAGTAGAGGCTACGAGCAGTACTTC
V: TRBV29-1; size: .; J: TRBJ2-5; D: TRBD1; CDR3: CSVEDPFRGWQETQYF; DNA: TGCAGCGTTGAAGATCCTTTCAGGGGGTGGCAAGAGACCCAGTACTTC
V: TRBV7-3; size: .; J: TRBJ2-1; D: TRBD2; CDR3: CASSPWGGLEQFF; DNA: TGTGCCAGCAGCCCTTGGGGGGGACTTGAGCAGTTCTTC
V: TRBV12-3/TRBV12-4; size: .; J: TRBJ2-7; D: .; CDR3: CASSLIIYEQYF; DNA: TGTGCCAGCAGTTTGATCATCTACGAGCAGTACTTC
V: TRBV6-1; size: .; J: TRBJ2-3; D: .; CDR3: CASSPRLNMDTQYF; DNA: TGTGCCAGCAGTCCCCGTCTCAATATGGATACGCAGTATTTT
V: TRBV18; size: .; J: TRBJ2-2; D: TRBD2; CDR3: CASSGLAVANTGELFF; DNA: TGTGCCAGCTCGGGACTAGCGGTGGCGAACACCGGGGAGCTGTTTTTT
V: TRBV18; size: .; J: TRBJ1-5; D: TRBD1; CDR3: CASSPGQASNQPQHF; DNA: TGTGCCAGCTCGCCGGGACAGGCGAGCAATCAGCCCCAGCATTTT
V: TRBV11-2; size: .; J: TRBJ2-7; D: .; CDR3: CASSLVWGGYEQYF; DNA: TGTGCCAGCAGCTTGGTTTGGGGCGGTTACGAGCAGTACTTC
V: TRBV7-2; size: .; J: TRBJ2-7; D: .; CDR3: CASSLGGRIYEQYF; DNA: TGTGCCAGCAGCCTAGGGGGGCGGATCTACGAGCAGTACTTC
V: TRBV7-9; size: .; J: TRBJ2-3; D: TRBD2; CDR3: CASSLGTSDTDTQYF; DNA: TGTGCCAGCAGCTTAGGGACTAGCGACACAGATACGCAGTATTTT
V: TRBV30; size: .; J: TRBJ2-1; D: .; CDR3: CAWSKGVRDNEQFF; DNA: TGTGCCTGGAGTAAAGGAGTCCGGGACAATGAGCAGTTCTTC
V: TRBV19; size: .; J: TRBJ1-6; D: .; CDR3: CASSGQINSPLHF; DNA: TGTGCCAGTAGCGGACAGATTAATTCACCCCTCCACTTT
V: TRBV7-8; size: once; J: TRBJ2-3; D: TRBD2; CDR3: CASSLAVLLAGGHRGTDTQYF; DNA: TGTGCCAGCAGCTTAGCTGTATTACTAGCGGGAGGCCACAGGGGCACAGATACGCAGTATTTT
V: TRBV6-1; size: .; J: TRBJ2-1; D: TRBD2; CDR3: CASSEILAGVSYNEQFF; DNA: TGTGCCAGCAGTGAAATCCTGGCGGGAGTCTCCTACAATGAGCAGTTCTTC
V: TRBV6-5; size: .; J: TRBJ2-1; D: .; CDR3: CASSPPGLNEQFF; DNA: TGTGCCAGCAGCCCGCCGGGGCTAAATGAGCAGTTCTTC
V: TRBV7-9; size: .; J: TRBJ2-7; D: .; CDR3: CASSLDRLTYEQYF; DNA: TGTGCCAGCAGCTTAGACAGGCTAACCTACGAGCAGTACTTC